This TCR beta chain originates from a study of identical twins. Study conclusions and caveats: Sequences that were out-of-frame, alpha and twin-shared displayed an excess of low generation probability. Out-of-frame beta sequences exhibited a weaker degree of excess twin sharing. Partial confounding of zero-insertion analyses by invariant MAIT and iNKT cells was possible.

TCRdb passed the 5' RACE reads through MiXCR, listing each CDR3 protein once. The data contain hundreds of thousands of distinct CDR3 sequences, 8.6% of them singletons. This clonotype was counted many times. Its target is unknown. The CDR3 totals 14 residues. The V segment lost 6 bases and the J segment 3 bases; nucleotides outside the gene matches: 6. Germline CDR1 ENHRY, CDR2 SYGVKD. These same records also appear under a second study, on yellow fever vaccine responses in identical twins.

The source of this sequence is a woman aged 18-30 years in good health. The rearrangement joins TRBV10-3 to TRBJ2-7, with TRBD1 matching over 9 bases. Sequenced material: PBMCs. The CDR3 DNA sequence: TGTGCCATCAGCACGGGACAGGGATTCTACGAGCAGTACTTC. This gives the protein CAISTGQGFYEQYF.